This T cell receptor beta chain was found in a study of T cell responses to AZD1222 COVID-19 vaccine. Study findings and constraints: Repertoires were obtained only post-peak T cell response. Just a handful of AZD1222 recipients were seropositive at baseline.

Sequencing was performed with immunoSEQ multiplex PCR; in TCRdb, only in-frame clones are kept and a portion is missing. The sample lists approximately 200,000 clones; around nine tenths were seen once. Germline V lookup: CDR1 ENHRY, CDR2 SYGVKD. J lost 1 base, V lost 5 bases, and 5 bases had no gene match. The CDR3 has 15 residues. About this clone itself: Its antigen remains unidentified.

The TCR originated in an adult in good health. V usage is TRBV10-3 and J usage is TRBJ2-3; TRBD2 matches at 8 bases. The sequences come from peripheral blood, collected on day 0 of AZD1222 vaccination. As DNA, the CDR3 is TGTGCCATCAGTCCAAGTAGCGGGGGCACAGATACGCAGTATTTT. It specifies CAISPSSGGTDTQYF.